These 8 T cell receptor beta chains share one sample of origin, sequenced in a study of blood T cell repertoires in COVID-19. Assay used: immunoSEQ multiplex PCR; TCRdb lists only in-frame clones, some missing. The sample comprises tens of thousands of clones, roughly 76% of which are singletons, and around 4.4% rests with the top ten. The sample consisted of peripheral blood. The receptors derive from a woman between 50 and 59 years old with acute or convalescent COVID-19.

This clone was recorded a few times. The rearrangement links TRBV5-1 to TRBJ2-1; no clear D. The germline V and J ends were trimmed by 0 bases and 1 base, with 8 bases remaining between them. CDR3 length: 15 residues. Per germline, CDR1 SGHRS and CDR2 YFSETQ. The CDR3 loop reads CASSLGQISYNEQFF. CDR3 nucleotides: TGCGCCAGCAGCTTGGGCCAGATTTCCTACAATGAGCAGTTCTTC.

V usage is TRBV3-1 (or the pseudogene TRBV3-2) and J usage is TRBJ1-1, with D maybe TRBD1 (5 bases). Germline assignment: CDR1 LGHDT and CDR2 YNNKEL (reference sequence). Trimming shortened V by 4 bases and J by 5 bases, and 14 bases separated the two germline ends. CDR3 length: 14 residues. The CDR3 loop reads CASSPQIQVTEAFF. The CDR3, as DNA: TGTGCCAGCAGCCCCCAAATACAGGTTACTGAAGCTTTCTTT.

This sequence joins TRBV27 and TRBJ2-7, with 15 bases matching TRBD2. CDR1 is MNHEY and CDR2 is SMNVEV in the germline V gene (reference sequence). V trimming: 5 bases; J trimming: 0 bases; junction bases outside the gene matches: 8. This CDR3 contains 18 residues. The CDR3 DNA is TGTGCCAGCAGTCTTTACGGGACTAGCGGGGGGAGCTCCTACGAGCAGTACTTC. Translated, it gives CASSLYGTSGGSSYEQYF.

The CDR3 sequence is CASSFNGETQYF. CDR3 in DNA: TGTGCCAGCAGTTTTAACGGGGAGACCCAGTACTTC. The chain joins TRBV12-3 or TRBV12-4 to TRBJ2-5, with D unresolved. The CDR3 totals 12 residues. The germline V and J ends were trimmed by 3 bases and 5 bases, with 7 bases remaining between them.

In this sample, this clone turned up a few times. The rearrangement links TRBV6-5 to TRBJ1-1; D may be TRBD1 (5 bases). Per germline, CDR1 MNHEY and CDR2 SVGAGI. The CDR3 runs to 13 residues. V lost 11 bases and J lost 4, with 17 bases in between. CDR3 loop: CAEGLGGTTEAFF. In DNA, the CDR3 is TGTGCCGAAGGGCTCGGAGGGACCACTGAAGCTTTCTTT.

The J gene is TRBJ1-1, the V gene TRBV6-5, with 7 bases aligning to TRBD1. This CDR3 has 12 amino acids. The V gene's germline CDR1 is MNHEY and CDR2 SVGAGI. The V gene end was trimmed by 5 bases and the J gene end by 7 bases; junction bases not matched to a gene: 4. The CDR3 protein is CASSLTGVEAFF. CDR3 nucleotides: TGTGCCAGCAGTCTAACAGGGGTTGAAGCTTTCTTT.

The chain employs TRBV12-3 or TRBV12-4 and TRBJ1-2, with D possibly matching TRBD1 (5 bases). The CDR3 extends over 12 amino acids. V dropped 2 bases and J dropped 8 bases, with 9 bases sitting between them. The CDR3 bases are TGTGCCAGCAGTTTACAGGGCCTCGGCTACACCTTC. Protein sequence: CASSLQGLGYTF.

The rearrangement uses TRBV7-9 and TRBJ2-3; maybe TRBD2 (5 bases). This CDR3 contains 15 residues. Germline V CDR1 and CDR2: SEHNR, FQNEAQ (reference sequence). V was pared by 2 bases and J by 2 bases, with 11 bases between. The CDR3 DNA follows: TGTGCCAGCAGCTTACCGGCAGGACTCACAGATACGCAGTATTTT. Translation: CASSLPAGLTDTQYF.